This entry lists 2 T cell receptor beta chains sequenced from one sample in a study of T cells after posttransplantation cyclophosphamide. Libraries were prepared by immunoSEQ multiplex PCR; TCRdb keeps only in-frame clonotypes and omits some of them. The record shows about 22,000 clones for this sample, with no singletons present. Sequences were obtained from PBMCs. The source of these receptors is a woman aged 45-65 years in good health, CMV-negative, and a related stem cell transplant donor.

This clone occurred many times. V is TRBV7-2 and J is TRBJ1-1, with 10 bases lining up with TRBD1. V trimming: 0 bases; J trimming: 0 bases; junction bases outside the gene matches: 1. Germline CDR1 is SGHTA and CDR2 is FQGNSA. CDR3 size: 16 residues. CDR3 in DNA: TGTGCCAGCAGCTTAGCCGGGACAGGGGTGAACACTGAAGCTTTCTTT. Translating gives CASSLAGTGVNTEAFF.

This clone was observed many times. The V and J genes are TRBV10-2 and TRBJ2-3; 10 bases are a match to TRBD2. The CDR3 covers 15 residues. Germline CDR1 is WSHSY and CDR2 is SAAADI. The V gene end was trimmed by 6 bases and the J gene end by 1 base; junction bases not matched to a gene: 4. The CDR3 here is CASRVLAGGTDTQYF. For the CDR3, the DNA is TGCGCCAGCAGAGTCCTAGCGGGGGGCACAGATACGCAGTATTTT.